The 26 T cell receptor beta chains presented below share a single source sample, sequenced in a study of cytomegalovirus exposure and HLA in healthy donors. The data were produced by immunoSEQ multiplex PCR, yet TCRdb's version contains in-frame clones alone and is incomplete. Of roughly 180,000 clones listed, roughly 84% are singletons. Sample: PBMCs. These receptors originate from a man aged 18 to 29 in good health and CMV-seropositive.

The rearrangement uses TRBV7-9 and TRBJ2-5; D might be TRBD2 (5 bases). V was trimmed by 6 bases and J by 4 bases, leaving 21 bases between them. Per the germline V gene, CDR1 is SEHNR and CDR2 is FQNEAQ (reference sequence). This CDR3 contains 16 residues. The CDR3 region is CASSLPSPEGVETQYF. The CDR3 DNA reads TGTGCCAGCAGTCTTCCCTCCCCAGAGGGAGTAGAGACCCAGTACTTC.

The chain uses TRBV13 and TRBJ2-7; TRBD2 agrees at 8 bases. The V gene end was trimmed by 0 bases and the J gene end by 0 bases; junction bases not matched to a gene: 1. Germline V gives CDR1 PRHDT, CDR2 FYEKMQ (reference sequence). The CDR3 consists of 15 residues. The CDR3 reads CASSLGSGSSYEQYF. The CDR3 DNA follows: TGTGCCAGCAGCTTAGGAAGCGGGAGCTCCTACGAGCAGTACTTC.

The chain carries TRBV7-6 and TRBJ2-1; possibly TRBD1 for D (6 bases). CDR1 is SGHVS, CDR2 FNYEAQ, per germline. The CDR3 contains 15 residues. Trimming shortened V by 3 bases and J by 3 bases, and 12 bases separated the two germline ends. CDR3 coding DNA: TGTGCCAGCAGCTTTGGTGACAGGATCTACAATGAGCAGTTCTTC. The encoded protein is CASSFGDRIYNEQFF.

The chain joins TRBV7-9 to TRBJ2-1; D ambiguous. Germline lookup yields CDR1 SEHNR and CDR2 FQNEAQ (reference sequence). This CDR3 is built from 12 residues. Between the trimmed V and J ends, which lost 3 bases and 5 bases, there was a span of 5 bases. CDR3 loop: CASSFTNNEQFF. The CDR3 DNA reads as TGTGCCAGCAGCTTCACTAACAATGAGCAGTTCTTC.

V and J are TRBV9 and TRBJ2-7; TRBD2 matches at 7 bases. V was pared by 2 bases and J by 2 bases, with 4 bases of the junction left unmatched. CDR3 length: 14 amino acids. From germline, CDR1 is SGDLS and CDR2 YYNGEE. This chain's CDR3 is CASSVTGLPYEQYF. The CDR3 DNA is TGTGCCAGCAGCGTCACGGGACTACCCTACGAGCAGTACTTC.

The V call is TRBV4-2, the J call TRBJ2-2; D ambiguous. This CDR3 has 14 amino acids. Germline V gene lookup returns CDR1 LGHNA and CDR2 YNFKEQ. V was shortened by 0 bases and J by 8 bases, with 10 bases between the two germline ends. CDR3 residues: CASSQDSELGELFF. CDR3 DNA sequence: TGTGCCAGCAGCCAAGACAGCGAACTTGGGGAGCTGTTTTTT.

J is TRBJ1-5 and V is TRBV7-2; 8 bases are shared with TRBD1. V lost 3 bases to trimming and J lost 6 bases; unmatched junction nucleotides: 7. The CDR3 totals 15 residues. CDR1 and CDR2 (germline): SGHTA, FQGNSA. DNA of the CDR3: TGTGCCAGCAGCTTCCAGACAGGGGCGGGTCAGCCCCAGCATTTT. It codes for CASSFQTGAGQPQHF. Variable domain in full (rest from reference TRBV7-2 and TRBJ1-5): GAGVSQSPSNKVTEKGKDVELRCDPISGHTALYWYRQSLGQGLEFLIYFQGNSAPDKSGLPSDRFSAERTGGSVSTLTIQRTQQEDSAVYLCASSFQTGAGQPQHFGDGTRLSIL.

The chain employs TRBV6-4 and TRBJ2-3, with TRBD1 identical over 7 bases. The CDR3 contains 15 residues. Losses at the gene ends were 5 bases for V and 2 bases for J; bases not matched to a gene: 7. The germline V gene has CDR1 MRHNA and CDR2 SNTAGT. The CDR3 coding sequence is TGTGCCAGCAGTTCCGGGACAGTCAACACAGATACGCAGTATTTT. The encoded protein is CASSSGTVNTDTQYF.

This clone was seen only a few times. This chain links TRBV5-1 with TRBJ2-7; a possible D gene is TRBD2 (6 bases). The germline V and J ends were trimmed by 4 bases and 7 bases, with 21 bases remaining between them. This CDR3 comprises 15 residues. The V gene's germline CDR1 is SGHRS and CDR2 YFSETQ. CDR3 in amino acids: CASSPTGLSLLEQYF. CDR3 DNA sequence: TGCGCCAGCAGCCCAACGGGACTCTCGTTGTTAGAGCAGTACTTC. The whole variable domain, filled in from reference TRBV5-1 and TRBJ2-7, reads KAGVTQTPRYLIKTRGQQVTLSCSPISGHRSVSWYQQTPGQGLQFLFEYFSETQRNKGNFPGRFSGRQFSNSRSEMNVSTLELGDSALYLCASSPTGLSLLEQYFGPGTRLTVT.

The chain recombines TRBV7-9 with TRBJ2-2; tentatively, D is TRBD2 (5 bases). Germline V gene sequence: CDR1 SEHNR, CDR2 FQNEAQ (reference sequence). The CDR3 consists of 15 residues. Trimming stripped 8 bases from V and 1 base from J, with 14 bases between. CDR3 in amino acids: CASPTRAKNTGELFF. CDR3 in DNA: TGTGCCAGCCCCACGCGGGCCAAGAACACCGGGGAGCTGTTTTTT.

This clone was recorded a few times. The J gene is TRBJ1-2, the V gene TRBV4-2; D is unclear. The CDR3 is 16 amino acids. The germline gives CDR1 LGHNA, CDR2 YNFKEQ. Trimming took 1 base from V and 8 from J, leaving 20 bases between them. CDR3 bases: TGTGCCAGCAGCCAAGTGACAAAGACCGCTTCCCTGGGCTACACCTTC. Translated: CASSQVTKTASLGYTF.

This rearrangement joins TRBV9 to TRBJ2-6; D is undetermined. This CDR3 is 15 amino acids long. V lost 2 bases and J 0 bases, leaving 6 bases between the germline ends. CDR1 is SGDLS, CDR2 YYNGEE, per germline. The CDR3 DNA is TGTGCCAGCAGCGTCTCAGGCTCTGGGGCCAACGTCCTGACTTTC. Translating it yields CASSVSGSGANVLTF.

This clone was counted once. The chain uses TRBV1 and TRBJ2-1; the D call TRBD2 from the table was never checked on the DNA. TRBV1 corresponds to a pseudogene. CDR3 length: 14 amino acids. The CDR3 loop is CTSKRESSYNEQFF. As DNA, the CDR3 is TGCACCAGCAAGCGGGAGAGCTCCTACAATGAGCAGTTCTTC.

V and J are TRBV30 and TRBJ2-5, with TRBD2 matching 9 bases. The CDR3 spans 14 residues. Per the germline V gene, CDR1 is GTSNPN and CDR2 is SVGIG (reference sequence). V gave up 1 base and J gave up 5 bases; unmatched junction bases: 5. The CDR3 DNA reads as TGTGCCTGGAGTGGCGGGAGGGCCTTGGAGACCCAGTACTTC. Translated: CAWSGGRALETQYF.

J is TRBJ2-5 and V is TRBV9, with D possibly matching TRBD2 (7 bases). Trimming stripped 3 bases from V and 4 bases from J, with 16 bases between. This CDR3 region has 15 residues. Germline V gene data show CDR1 as SGDLS and CDR2 as YYNGEE. CDR3 in amino acids: CASSAGGRPPETQYF. The CDR3 bases are TGTGCCAGCAGCGCCGGGGGGCGGCCCCCAGAGACCCAGTACTTC.

This chain uses TRBV2 with TRBJ2-7, with TRBD1 matching over 9 bases. The germline V gene encodes CDR1 SNHLY and CDR2 FYNNEI. The ends lost 6 bases at V and 6 bases at J; junction bases unmatched: 12. This CDR3 is 15 amino acids long. The CDR3 nucleotides are TGTGCCAGCAGCCAAGGTGTGGGACAGGGTAGCGAGCAGTACTTC. Its protein is CASSQGVGQGSEQYF.

CDR3 amino acids: CATQGEMTDTQYF. In nucleotides, the CDR3 is TGTGCCACGCAGGGGGAGATGACAGATACGCAGTATTTT. This chain uses TRBV14 with TRBJ2-3, with 7 bases identical to TRBD1. The CDR3 spans 13 residues. J lost 3 bases, V lost 10 bases, and 7 bases had no gene match. Looked up from germline, CDR1 is SGHDN and CDR2 is FVKESK.

The V and J genes are TRBV7-2 and TRBJ2-3; 8 bases are shared with TRBD1. V lost 5 bases to trimming and J lost 3 bases; unmatched junction nucleotides: 4. The CDR3 loop spans 14 amino acids. The V gene's germline CDR1 is SGHTA and CDR2 FQGNSA. The CDR3 is CASSEDRATDTQYF. The CDR3 DNA reads as TGTGCCAGCAGCGAGGACAGGGCGACAGATACGCAGTATTTT. The full variable domain, its missing parts supplied by reference TRBV7-2 and TRBJ2-3, is GAGVSQSPSNKVTEKGKDVELRCDPISGHTALYWYRQSLGQGLEFLIYFQGNSAPDKSGLPSDRFSAERTGGSVSTLTIQRTQQEDSAVYLCASSEDRATDTQYFGPGTRLTVL.

The V call is TRBV6-5, the J call TRBJ1-1; 7 bases map to TRBD1. CDR1 is MNHEY and CDR2 is SVGAGI in the germline V gene. The V gene end was trimmed by 6 bases and the J gene end by 6 bases; junction bases not matched to a gene: 10. The CDR3 is 14 residues long. The CDR3 region has the DNA TGTGCCAGCAGACCGGACAGGTCCCCCGCTGAAGCTTTCTTT. Residues: CASRPDRSPAEAFF.

This chain joins TRBV6-1 and TRBJ1-3, with a possible D match to TRBD1 (6 bases). The germline V gene has CDR1 MNHNS and CDR2 SASEGT. V lost 6 bases and J lost 4, with 13 bases in between. The CDR3 consists of 14 residues. The chain's CDR3 is CASSDRSFGNTIYF. The CDR3 nucleotides are TGTGCCAGCAGCGACAGGAGTTTCGGAAACACCATATATTTT.

The chain employs TRBV6-1 and TRBJ2-7; 10 nucleotides agree with TRBD1. The CDR3 has 14 amino acids. The germline gives CDR1 MNHNS, CDR2 SASEGT. V lost 4 bases to trimming and J lost 6 bases; unmatched junction nucleotides: 6. The CDR3 reads CASSARDRGREQYF. The CDR3 DNA reads TGTGCCAGCAGTGCCCGGGACAGGGGCCGCGAGCAGTACTTC.

This clone has only one observation. The chain couples TRBV25-1 to TRBJ2-7; 7 bases agree with TRBD2. The CDR3 runs to 15 residues. CDR1 and CDR2 from the germline V gene are MGHDK and SYGVNS. V lost 5 bases, J lost 7 bases, and 14 bases stayed unmatched. The CDR3 loop is CASSPWAGALWEQYF. The CDR3 bases are TGTGCCAGCAGTCCGTGGGCGGGAGCCCTCTGGGAGCAGTACTTC.

The chain carries TRBV7-7 and TRBJ2-5, with 7 bases fitting TRBD1. V shed 7 bases, J shed 9 bases, and the junction held 8 bases outside the gene matches. The germline gives CDR1 SSHAT, CDR2 FNYEAQ (reference sequence). The CDR3 has 12 amino acids. CDR3 nucleotide sequence: TGTGCCAGCACCTCCTCTCAGGGGGCCCAGTACTTC. Its translation: CASTSSQGAQYF.

The genes are TRBV9 and TRBJ2-5, with 7 bases fitting TRBD2. The V and J ends lost 1 base and 1 base, in that order; junction bases with no gene match: 4. The germline CDR1 and CDR2 sequences are SGDLS and YYNGEE. The CDR3 is 15 amino acids. CDR3 amino acids: CASSVRTSAQETQYF. DNA for the CDR3: TGTGCCAGCAGCGTAAGAACTAGCGCCCAAGAGACCCAGTACTTC.

This rearrangement joins TRBV4-2 to TRBJ2-7; 9 bases agree with TRBD2. The CDR3 sequence is 17 residues long. J gave up 2 bases and V 0 bases, and 8 bases lay outside the gene matches. Germline V gene lookup returns CDR1 LGHNA and CDR2 YNFKEQ. CDR3 DNA sequence: TGTGCCAGCAGCCAAGACGCCAGCGGGGGGTCCCCCTACGAGCAGTACTTC. Translating gives CASSQDASGGSPYEQYF.

The chain has TRBV5-6 and TRBJ1-2, with D maybe TRBD1 (6 bases). The CDR3 loop spans 16 amino acids. CDR1 is SGHDT and CDR2 is YYEEEE in the germline V gene. The V and J ends lost 1 base and 4 bases respectively, with 17 bases between them. Here the CDR3 DNA reads TGTGCCAGCAGCTTGCCTACAGGGTATGATCGCTATGGCTACACCTTC. It encodes CASSLPTGYDRYGYTF.